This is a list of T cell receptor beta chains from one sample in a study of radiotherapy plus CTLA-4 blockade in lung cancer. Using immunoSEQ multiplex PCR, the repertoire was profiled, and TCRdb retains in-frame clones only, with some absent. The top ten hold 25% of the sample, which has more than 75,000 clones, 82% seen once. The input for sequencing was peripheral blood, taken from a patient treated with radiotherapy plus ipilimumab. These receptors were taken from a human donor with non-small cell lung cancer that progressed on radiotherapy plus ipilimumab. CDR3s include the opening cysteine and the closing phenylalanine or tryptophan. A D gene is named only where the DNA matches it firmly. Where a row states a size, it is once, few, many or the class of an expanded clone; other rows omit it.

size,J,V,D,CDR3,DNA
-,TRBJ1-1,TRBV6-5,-,CASSYSPGGDTEAFF,TGTGCCAGCAGTTACTCCCCGGGAGGGGACACTGAAGCTTTCTTT
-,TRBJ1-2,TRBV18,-,CASSLPPQHGYTF,TGTGCCAGCTCACTGCCCCCACAACACGGCTACACCTTC
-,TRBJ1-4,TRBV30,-,CAWSGEGRLEKLFF,TGTGCCTGGAGTGGGGAGGGCAGACTCGAAAAACTGTTTTTT
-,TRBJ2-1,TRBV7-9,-,CASSLMVNEQFF,TGTGCCAGCAGCTTAATGGTCAATGAGCAGTTCTTC
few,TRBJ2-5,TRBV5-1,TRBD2,CASSLLGGSLETQYF,TGCGCCAGCAGCTTGTTGGGCGGGAGTTTAGAGACCCAGTACTTC
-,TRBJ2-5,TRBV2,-,CASKAETQYF,TGTGCCAGCAAGGCGGAGACCCAGTACTTC
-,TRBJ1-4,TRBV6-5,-,CASSWGLRLNEKLFF,TGTGCCAGCAGTTGGGGACTGCGTCTTAATGAAAAACTGTTTTTT
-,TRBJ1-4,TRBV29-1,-,CSVEVGSDQIF,TGCAGCGTCGAGGTTGGTTCTGACCAGATATTT
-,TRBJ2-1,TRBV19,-,CASSIAVRDEQFF,TGTGCCAGTAGTATCGCGGTGAGGGATGAGCAGTTCTTC
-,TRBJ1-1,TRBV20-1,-,CSARRGGEAFF,TGCAGTGCTAGGAGGGGAGGGGAAGCTTTCTTT
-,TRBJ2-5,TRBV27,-,CASSLGNTGETQYF,TGTGCCAGCAGTTTAGGGAATACAGGAGAGACCCAGTACTTC
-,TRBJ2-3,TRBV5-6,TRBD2,CASSPSGTSGVDTQYF,TGTGCCAGCAGCCCTTCCGGGACTAGCGGAGTAGATACGCAGTATTTT
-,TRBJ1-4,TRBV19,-,CATEGRGWATNEKLFF,TGTGCCACCGAAGGACGGGGATGGGCAACTAATGAAAAACTGTTTTTT
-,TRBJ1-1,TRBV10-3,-,CAIRAGGGPTEAFF,TGTGCCATCAGGGCCGGGGGGGGTCCGACTGAAGCTTTCTTT
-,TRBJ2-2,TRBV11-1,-,CASSVRTAGELFF,TGTGCCAGCAGCGTACGGACGGCCGGGGAGCTGTTTTTT
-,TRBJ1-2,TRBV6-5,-,CASTPSDRYYGYTF,TGTGCCAGCACCCCTTCGGACAGATACTATGGCTACACCTTC
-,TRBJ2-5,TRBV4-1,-,CASSQDRGQYETQYF,TGCGCCAGCAGCCAAGACAGGGGCCAGTATGAGACCCAGTACTTC
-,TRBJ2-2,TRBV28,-,CASSLGFARIRRNTGELFF,TGTGCCAGCAGTTTGGGTTTTGCACGGATTCGACGTAACACCGGGGAGCTGTTTTTT
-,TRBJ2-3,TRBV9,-,CASSVVDHTDTQYF,TGTGCCAGCAGCGTAGTGGACCACACAGATACGCAGTATTTT
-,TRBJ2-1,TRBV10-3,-,CAIRDGAHNEQFF,TGTGCCATCAGGGACGGGGCCCACAATGAGCAGTTCTTC
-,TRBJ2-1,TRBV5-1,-,CASISGLGPSSYNEQFF,TGCGCCAGCATCTCCGGCCTAGGCCCCAGCTCCTACAATGAGCAGTTCTTC
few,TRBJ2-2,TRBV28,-,CASSPTTLPTGRQLNTGELFF,TGTGCCAGCAGCCCTACGACCTTACCTACGGGTCGACAGCTTAACACCGGGGAGCTGTTTTTT
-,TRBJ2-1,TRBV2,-,CASNFGPVGEQFF,TGTGCCAGCAATTTTGGACCCGTGGGTGAGCAGTTCTTC
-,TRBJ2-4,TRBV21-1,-,CASSSLGTPKNIQYF,TGTGCCAGCAGCTCCTTAGGAACTCCTAAAAACATTCAGTACTTC
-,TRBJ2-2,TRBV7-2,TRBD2,CASSTLAGGIGELFF,TGTGCCAGCAGCACCCTAGCGGGAGGGATCGGGGAGCTGTTTTTT
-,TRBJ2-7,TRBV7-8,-,CASSLPGAGTYEQYF,TGTGCCAGCAGCTTACCGGGGGCTGGGACCTACGAGCAGTACTTC
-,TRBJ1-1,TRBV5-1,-,CASSGDIWGTEAFF,TGCGCCAGCAGCGGGGACATCTGGGGCACTGAAGCTTTCTTT
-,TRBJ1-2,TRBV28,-,CASRPGFNYGYTF,TGTGCCAGCAGGCCTGGGTTCAACTATGGCTACACCTTC